This entry describes one TCR beta chain. TCRdb's table, derived via immunoSEQ multiplex PCR, lists solely in-frame clones and lacks some. Of 150,000 or so clones in the sample, approximately 80% were seen once. This record comes from a study of blood T cell repertoires in COVID-19. This CDR3 is built from 14 residues. V was pared by 2 bases and J by 1 base, with 8 bases between. Germline CDR1 reads LGHDT; CDR2 reads YNNKEL (reference sequence). V is TRBV3-1 (or the pseudogene TRBV3-2) and J is TRBJ1-1, with D possibly being TRBD1 (6 bases). The TCR originated in a woman aged 60-75 years who had recovered from COVID-19. Sequenced input: PBMCs or T cells enriched from blood (not recorded which). The CDR3 DNA reads as TGTGCCAGCAGCCAAACAGGGAGGAACACTGAAGCTTTCTTT. It codes for CASSQTGRNTEAFF.